This TCR beta chain was profiled in a study of blood T cell repertoires in COVID-19. This clone was detected once. TCRdb keeps only in-frame clones here, not all; method: immunoSEQ multiplex PCR. The sample lists roughly 200,000 clones, 86% occurring once. The V gene's germline CDR1 is MNHEY and CDR2 SVGAGI. Trimming took 5 bases from V and 7 from J; bases not matched to a gene: 5. The CDR3 totals 15 residues. The specimen sequenced was PBMCs or T cells enriched from blood (not recorded which). The origin of this receptor is a woman between 40 and 55 years old in a cohort exposed to, infected with or recovered from COVID-19 (not recorded which). The rearrangement joins TRBV6-5 to TRBJ2-2, with 12 bases fitting TRBD1. CDR3 protein: CASSSGTGGLGELFF. DNA for the CDR3: TGTGCCAGCAGTAGCGGGACAGGGGGCCTCGGGGAGCTGTTTTTT.